This T cell receptor (beta chain) stems from a study of T cells in Graves' hyperthyroidism and ophthalmopathy. There are a few counts of this clonotype. Its antigen is not known. The V and J ends lost 5 bases and 9 bases respectively, with 22 bases between them. The CDR3 length is 15 residues. From germline, CDR1 is SGHTA and CDR2 FQGNSA. Points from the study as a whole: Most expanded thyroid clonotypes above 0.001 also appeared in blood.

Amplification targeted TCR beta CDR3 regions from RNA transcripts. In the first-round RT-PCR of the TCR CDR3, the HTBI primer set was used. TCRdb re-called the multiplex PCR reads through MiXCR, storing one row per CDR3 protein. Here the sample spans a few hundred thousand distinct CDR3 sequences, approximately 17% being singletons. The sequence derives from a woman aged 18-29 years with Graves' ophthalmopathy. The chain has TRBV7-2 and TRBJ1-2; TRBD1 might be the D (5 bases). The sample consisted of blood. The CDR3 protein is CASSPQGRAALSYTF. CDR3 nucleotide sequence: TGTGCCAGCAGCCCGCAGGGCCGAGCTGCCCTGAGCTACACCTTC.